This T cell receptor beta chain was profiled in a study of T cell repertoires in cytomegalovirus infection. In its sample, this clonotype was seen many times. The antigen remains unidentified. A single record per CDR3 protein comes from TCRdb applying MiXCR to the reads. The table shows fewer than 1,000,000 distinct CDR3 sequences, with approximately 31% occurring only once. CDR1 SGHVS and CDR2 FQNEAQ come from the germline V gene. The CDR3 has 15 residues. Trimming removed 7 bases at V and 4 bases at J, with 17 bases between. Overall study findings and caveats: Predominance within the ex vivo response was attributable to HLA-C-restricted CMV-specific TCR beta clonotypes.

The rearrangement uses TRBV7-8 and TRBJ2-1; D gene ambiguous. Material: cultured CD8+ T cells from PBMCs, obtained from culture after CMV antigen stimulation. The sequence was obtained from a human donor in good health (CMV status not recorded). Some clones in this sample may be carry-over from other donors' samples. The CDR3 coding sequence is TGTGCCAGCACCCAAGGCCGGAAGAGTTACAATGAGCAGTTCTTC. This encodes CASTQGRKSYNEQFF.